This entry lists 27 T cell receptor beta chains sequenced from one sample in a study of CD8+ T cells in alopecia areata. cDNA serving as the sequencing template came from extracted, reverse transcribed RNA. Profiled with immunoSEQ multiplex PCR; TCRdb holds only in-frame clones, not every one. The sample holds approximately 300,000 clones; roughly 64% are singletons and the top ten take under 2%. Regarding treatment: oral pan-JAK inhibitor, 5-10 mg twice daily. Specimen: CD4+ T cells sorted from blood, collected at week 24, from a patient treated with tofacitinib. The receptors shown here come from a human donor with alopecia areata.

This clone was recorded many times. The rearrangement joins TRBV5-6 to TRBJ2-7; no reliable D call. Germline V gene data show CDR1 as SGHDT and CDR2 as YYEEEE. Trimming removed 6 bases from V and 6 bases from J, with 19 bases in between. The CDR3 length is 14 residues. CDR3 DNA sequence: TGTGCCAGCACCCTCCACCGTCCCGGACGCGAGCAGTACTTC. Residues: CASTLHRPGREQYF. The full variable domain, with the rest looked up from reference TRBV5-6 and TRBJ2-7, is DAGVTQSPTHLIKTRGQQVTLRCSPKSGHDTVSWYQQALGQGPQFIFQYYEEEERQRGNFPDRFSGHQFPNYSSELNVNALLLGDSALYLCASTLHRPGREQYFGPGTRLTVT.

The gene calls are TRBV30 and TRBJ2-5, with TRBD1 as a possible D gene (6 bases). CDR1 GTSNPN and CDR2 SVGIG come from the germline V gene (reference sequence). Trimming pared 1 base from V and 10 bases from J, leaving 16 bases between. This CDR3 contains 13 residues. CDR3 nucleotides: TGTGCCTGGAGTGGGACAGAGATGGGGAGCCAGTACTTC. Residues: CAWSGTEMGSQYF.

V usage is TRBV5-4 and J usage is TRBJ2-3, with D uncertain. Germline V gene lookup returns CDR1 SGHNT and CDR2 YYREEE (reference sequence). Trimming pared 0 bases from V and 2 bases from J, leaving 4 bases between. The CDR3 consists of 13 residues. The chain's CDR3 is CASSLVITDTQYF. DNA of the CDR3: TGTGCCAGCAGCTTGGTGATCACAGATACGCAGTATTTT.

This chain uses TRBV29-1 with TRBJ2-7, with 10 bases aligning to TRBD2. This CDR3 spans 14 amino acids. V lost 4 bases and J lost 0; bases outside the gene matches: 3. The germline CDR1 and CDR2 sequences are SQVTM and ANQGSEA. CDR3 loop: CSVVAGGTSYEQYF. The CDR3 bases are TGCAGCGTTGTAGCGGGGGGAACCTCCTACGAGCAGTACTTC.

This clone showed up just once. One junction end does not reproduce the germline sequence, and a read error may be involved. This rearrangement joins TRBV7-7 to TRBJ2-7, with 10 bases matching TRBD2. The germline CDR1 and CDR2 sequences are SSHAT and FNYEAQ (reference sequence). The CDR3 covers 13 residues. CDR3 sequence: CASSLAGDAEQYF. The CDR3 DNA sequence: TGTGCTAGCAGCCTAGCGGGGGACGCCGAGCAGTACTTC.

This rearrangement joins TRBV29-1 to TRBJ1-2; D is unclear. Trimming took 0 bases from V and 6 from J, leaving 11 bases between them. Germline values: CDR1 SQVTM, CDR2 ANQGSEA. The CDR3 sequence is 13 residues long. The DNA of the CDR3 is TGCAGCGTTGAAGAACCCAATACGGATGGCTACACCTTC. It translates to CSVEEPNTDGYTF.

As concerns this clone: The junction differs from germline at one of its ends, possibly a read error. V is TRBV11-2 and J is TRBJ1-2; D might be TRBD1 (6 bases). The CDR3 length is 13 residues. Looked up from germline, CDR1 is SGHAT and CDR2 is FQNNGV. In DNA, the CDR3 is TGTGCCATCCAGGGGCAGACTTACTACGGCTACACCTTC. It yields the protein CAIQGQTYYGYTF. The complete variable domain, with remaining parts taken from reference TRBV11-2 and TRBJ1-2, reads EAGVAQSPRYKIIEKRQSVAFWCNPISGHATLYWYQQILGQGPKLLIQFQNNGVVDDSQLPKDRFSAERLKGVDSTLKIQPAKLEDSAVYLCAIQGQTYYGYTFGSGTRLTVV.

The chain joins TRBV29-1 to TRBJ1-1; D is undetermined. The CDR3 loop spans 13 amino acids. The germline CDR1 and CDR2 sequences are SQVTM and ANQGSEA. The ends were cut back, 0 bases at V and 4 bases at J, with 9 bases in the middle. The CDR3 sequence: CSVEDRLGTEAFF. The CDR3 DNA reads TGCAGCGTTGAAGATCGGCTGGGCACTGAAGCTTTCTTT.

The gene calls are TRBV2 and TRBJ2-5; 7 nucleotides match TRBD2. The CDR3 runs 11 residues. V gave up 4 bases and J gave up 12 bases; unmatched junction bases: 5. The germline CDR1 and CDR2 sequences are SNHLY and FYNNEI. This CDR3 is CASSGGTIKYF. The DNA for the CDR3 is TGTGCCAGCAGTGGGGGGACTATCAAGTACTTC.

This chain connects TRBV6-1 to TRBJ1-6; D is unclear. The CDR3 has 13 residues. With 5 bases removed from V and 11 bases from J, the gap between germline ends came to 13 bases. The germline CDR1 and CDR2 sequences are MNHNS and SASEGT. The CDR3 DNA sequence: TGTGCCAGCAGTTGGGCCGACACGCCACCCCTCCACTTT. It translates to CASSWADTPPLHF.

This clone was counted a few times. The V call is TRBV28, the J call TRBJ2-3, with a tentative D call TRBD2 (5 bases). Per germline, CDR1 MDHEN and CDR2 SYDVKM. The length of the CDR3 is 12 residues. V was pared by 5 bases and J by 8 bases, with 11 bases between. CDR3 sequence: CASSRVAPTQYF. CDR3 DNA: TGTGCCAGCAGTAGGGTAGCGCCTACGCAGTATTTT.

The J gene is TRBJ1-6, the V gene TRBV4-2; D call uncertain. Germline CDR1 LGHNA, CDR2 YNFKEQ. Trimming cost V 1 base and J 3 bases, with 13 bases left between them. This CDR3 is 17 amino acids long. CDR3 residues: CASSQVGRSSYNSPLHF. The CDR3 DNA follows: TGTGCCAGCAGCCAAGTTGGGAGGAGCAGCTATAATTCACCCCTCCACTTT.

The sample holds many counts of this clone. The rearrangement links TRBV6-1 to TRBJ1-3; 7 positions agree with TRBD1. There are 19 residues in the CDR3. V trimming: 3 bases; J trimming: 0 bases; junction bases outside the gene matches: 14. The germline V gene encodes CDR1 MNHNS and CDR2 SASEGT. The CDR3 loop is CASSETGYYSSASGNTIYF. For the CDR3, the DNA is TGTGCCAGCAGTGAGACAGGGTATTATAGTTCGGCCTCTGGAAACACCATATATTTT.

The rearrangement joins TRBV5-1 to TRBJ2-6; TRBD1 is a possible D gene (6 bases). The CDR3 is 17 residues long. Germline assignment: CDR1 SGHRS and CDR2 YFSETQ. V dropped 4 bases and J dropped 0 bases, with 14 bases sitting between them. The CDR3 loop is CASSINTGSSGANVLTF. DNA for the CDR3: TGCGCCAGCAGCATAAACACAGGGTCCTCTGGGGCCAACGTCCTGACTTTC.

This rearrangement joins TRBV30 to TRBJ1-2; possibly TRBD1 for D (5 bases). The V end was cut by 2 bases, the J end by 1 base, with 17 bases between. The germline gives CDR1 GTSNPN, CDR2 SVGIG (reference sequence). The CDR3 runs 16 residues. The CDR3 protein is CAWSSRRQISNYGYTF. DNA of the CDR3: TGTGCCTGGAGTTCGAGGAGACAGATCAGTAACTATGGCTACACCTTC.

This clone was observed a few times. The chain joins TRBV29-1 to TRBJ1-2, with 11 bases aligning to TRBD1. Germline CDR1 reads SQVTM; CDR2 reads ANQGSEA. The CDR3 extends over 14 amino acids. The CDR3 DNA is TGCAGTGAGGTTACGGGGACAGGGGGCTATGGCTACACCTTC. It is translated as CSEVTGTGGYGYTF.

This clone was counted ten times or more. The CDR3 coding sequence is TGTGCCAGCAGCGGCGGGGGATCAAACACAGATACGCAGTATTTT. Protein sequence: CASSGGGSNTDTQYF. The V call is TRBV28, the J call TRBJ2-3; 7 bases match TRBD2. CDR1 MDHEN and CDR2 SYDVKM come from the germline V gene. This CDR3 has 15 amino acids. Trimming took 6 bases from V and 2 from J; bases not matched to a gene: 8.

This rearrangement joins TRBV30 to TRBJ2-1, with TRBD2 matching 12 bases. Germline CDR1 reads GTSNPN; CDR2 reads SVGIG (reference sequence). CDR3 length: 15 residues. J gave up 2 bases and V 3 bases, and 2 bases lay outside the gene matches. Written as DNA, the CDR3 is TGTGCCTGGAGACCTAGCGGGGGGGCCTACAATGAGCAGTTCTTC. Amino acid sequence: CAWRPSGGAYNEQFF.

The chain joins TRBV6-6 to TRBJ2-5, with D hard to call. The CDR3 spans 13 residues. Germline lookup yields CDR1 MNHNY and CDR2 SVGAGI (reference sequence). V dropped 2 bases and J dropped 11 bases, with 15 bases sitting between them. Here the CDR3 reads CASSYGMDRAQYF. CDR3 DNA sequence: TGTGCCAGCAGTTACGGAATGGACCGGGCTCAGTACTTC.

The chain recombines TRBV7-8 with TRBJ1-2, with 11 bases lining up with TRBD1. Germline assignment: CDR1 SGHVS and CDR2 FQNEAQ. The trim removed 5 bases at V and 6 bases at J, leaving 5 bases unmatched. The CDR3 loop spans 14 amino acids. For the CDR3, the DNA is TGTGCCAGCAGCCCCGGACAGGGGGCCAATGGCTACACCTTC. It translates to CASSPGQGANGYTF. Based on the CDR3 plus reference TRBV7-8 and TRBJ1-2, the full variable domain is GAGVSQSPRYKVAKRGQDVALRCDPISGHVSLFWYQQALGQGPEFLTYFQNEAQLDKSGLPSDRFFAERPEGSVSTLKIQRTQQEDSAVYLCASSPGQGANGYTFGSGTRLTVV.

V is TRBV4-1 and J is TRBJ2-7; 8 nucleotides match TRBD1. Germline CDR1 is MGHRA and CDR2 is YSYEKL. The CDR3 totals 15 residues. The ends lost 0 bases at V and 6 bases at J; junction bases unmatched: 7. CDR3 loop: CASSQDWDRLLEQYF. The CDR3 region has the DNA TGCGCCAGCAGCCAAGATTGGGACAGGCTCCTCGAGCAGTACTTC.

This clone was observed a handful of times. This rearrangement joins TRBV4-2 to TRBJ2-5, with D perhaps TRBD2 (6 bases). Germline V gene sequence: CDR1 LGHNA, CDR2 YNFKEQ. V dropped 8 bases and J dropped 3 bases, with 31 bases sitting between them. The CDR3 runs 19 residues. Here the CDR3 reads CASSAAKILGTGVKETQYF. The CDR3 DNA follows: TGTGCCAGCTCCGCAGCCAAGATCCTCGGGACGGGGGTTAAAGAGACCCAGTACTTC.

This clone was found a few times. The V call is TRBV9, the J call TRBJ2-5; 9 nucleotides agree with TRBD2. Germline-derived CDR1 and CDR2 are SGDLS and YYNGEE. The V gene end was trimmed by 0 bases and the J gene end by 4 bases; junction bases not matched to a gene: 10. This CDR3 is 17 amino acids long. The CDR3 nucleotides read TGTGCCAGCAGCGTAGGCGTTTTAGCGGGGGAGGGAGAGACCCAGTACTTC. Its translation: CASSVGVLAGEGETQYF.

The V gene is TRBV15, the J gene TRBJ1-1; unclear D gene. Germline V gene sequence: CDR1 LNHNV, CDR2 YYDKDF (reference sequence). V was trimmed by 0 bases and J by 6 bases, leaving 14 bases between them. CDR3 length equals 15 residues. The CDR3 sequence: CATSRDNLEASEAFF. The CDR3 DNA reads TGTGCCACCAGCAGAGATAATTTGGAGGCCTCTGAAGCTTTCTTT.

This clone was seen a handful of times. This rearrangement joins TRBV9 to TRBJ1-1, with D possibly TRBD1 on 5 matching bases. V lost 5 bases, J lost 1 base, and 12 bases lay in between. In germline, CDR1 is SGDLS, CDR2 YYNGEE. The CDR3 is made up of 14 amino acids. DNA of the CDR3: TGTGCCAGCAGGAAGGGACCGGCGAACACTGAAGCTTTCTTT. Translating it yields CASRKGPANTEAFF.

This clone turned up a few times. The chain has TRBV29-1 and TRBJ2-5, with D maybe TRBD1 (6 bases). The V end lost 6 bases, the J end lost 7 bases, and 18 bases lay between the germline ends. The CDR3 spans 13 residues. Germline lookup yields CDR1 SQVTM and CDR2 ANQGSEA. This chain's CDR3 is CSVRLLTGLTQYF. The DNA of the CDR3 is TGCAGCGTCCGCCTTCTCACAGGGCTGACCCAGTACTTC. Supplemented by reference TRBV29-1 and TRBJ2-5, the full variable domain reads SAVISQKPSRDICQRGTSLTIQCQVDSQVTMMFWYRQQPGQSLTLIATANQGSEATYESGFVIDKFPISRPNLTFSTLTVSNMSPEDSSIYLCSVRLLTGLTQYFGPGTRLLVL.

The CDR3: CAWSSGLAGGVGETQYF. In DNA form, the CDR3 reads TGTGCCTGGAGTTCAGGACTAGCGGGAGGGGTTGGGGAGACCCAGTACTTC. This chain joins TRBV30 and TRBJ2-5, with TRBD2 identical over 15 bases. The germline CDR1 and CDR2 sequences are GTSNPN and SVGIG (reference sequence). V dropped 2 bases and J dropped 5; count of bases not matched to a gene: 9. The CDR3 contains 17 residues.